This T cell receptor beta chain was observed in a study of PD-L1 blockade in urothelial cancer (TCRdb year 2017). Some background on the complete study: Therapy was started in the mid-2010s for all patients, and atezolizumab 1,200 mg was administered intravenously every 3 weeks. About 90% of the roughly 29 patients were identified as males with urothelial cancer of bladder origin, and a prior smoking history was reported by 18 of 29 patients. An ECOG performance status of 0 or 1 was recorded for the patients, and 0 to 3 prior chemotherapy regimens had been received by the patients. Blood samples were analyzed at two time points: 3 weeks after treatment start (second dose) and 6 weeks after treatment start. Blood samples gave a median of around 140,000 T cells and 80,000 or so unique TCRs, with a median clonality of roughly 0.081. An exploratory multi-omic analysis was conducted of the somatic, immune and clinical correlates of response to PD-L1 blockade with atezolizumab in urothelial cancer. Pretreatment tumor samples and matched peripheral blood, collected serially before and after atezolizumab treatment, underwent TCR sequencing. Progression-free survival longer than 6 months counted as durable clinical benefit, and TCR features were additionally tested against both progression-free and overall survival. In the same patients who had TCR sequencing, pretreatment tumors also underwent whole exome sequencing and RNA sequencing. Durable clinical benefit was achieved by nine patients but not by the remaining 20. Pretreatment blood TCR-seq was available for around 29 patients, at least one posttreatment blood collection was obtained for approximately 25 patients, and tumor TCR-seq was available for approximately 25 patients.

Findings and caveats that apply to the study as a whole: A pretreatment peripheral blood TCR clonality below the median was linked to improved progression-free and overall survival. Among patients with durable benefit, tumor-associated TCR clones showed greater expansion in peripheral blood 3 weeks after treatment started (n ≈ 22, p = 0.022). Because the sample size was small (n ≈ 29) and many of the analyses were exploratory, the results are meant to be hypothesis-generating.

Taken with the paper, the label for time point translates to: pretreatment peripheral blood. The cohort comprised 30 or so patients with locally advanced or metastatic urothelial carcinoma treated at Memorial Sloan Kettering on a trial protocol. Peripheral blood mononuclear cells were collected pretreatment and during treatment, at between 1 and 8 total time points per patient. The Qiagen DNeasy Blood extraction kit was used to purify genomic DNA from total PBMCs and from tumor samples. PBMCs were collected pretreatment and during treatment, and were isolated and stored as previously described. Synthetic TCR analog templates were spiked into each PCR to estimate absolute template abundance from read counts. The immunoSEQ assay was used to amplify TCRbeta CDR3 regions from genomic DNA with bias-controlled V and J gene primers. Sequencing of rearranged TCRbeta segments was done at approximately 20X coverage. The original pipeline was this. Sequencing errors were corrected by clustering, and CDR3s were annotated against IMGT so that V, D and J genes could be assigned. Only productive TCRbeta rearrangements were used in downstream analyses, excluding out-of-frame or stop-codon sequences. To compute clonality, Shannon entropy was normalized by the log of the number of unique productive sequences and then subtracted from one. Clones differing between time points or between blood and tumor were identified by Fisher's exact test with Benjamini-Hochberg correction at adjusted p below 0.01. TCRdb's version of the immuneACCESS table is confined to in-frame rearrangements and falls short of the full clone set. An unresolved V gene accounts for under half of the shortfall where checked; the remainder is of unknown origin. The V and J calls and clone size are taken from that table; D and trimming were inferred from the DNA. In all, the sample holds some 71,000 clones, and about 90% of those were seen once. Of the sample, under 15% is held by the ten largest clones.

Inclusive of the bounding cysteine and phenylalanine, the CDR3 is 16 residues long. The CDR3 DNA has 48 bases and is translated from base 1. Based on the germline V gene, the CDR1 and CDR2 sequences are MNHNS and SASEGT. V gives up 3 bases and J gives up 0 bases, and the segment between their germline ends measures 13 bases. Note on this clone: It lacks a known antigen. The record has no base qualities; no much larger clone is one base away.

The rearrangement joined TRBV6-1 to TRBJ2-3; there is no confident call for the D gene. The clonotype originates from a man in his fifties or sixties with urothelial cancer. This specimen consisted of PBMCs, obtained around atezolizumab (anti-PD-L1) treatment. The CDR3 reads CASSDRHRKSTDTQYF. The sequenced DNA: TGTGCCAGCAGTGATCGACACCGGAAGAGCACAGATACGCAGTATTTT.